These 7 T cell receptor beta chains were all obtained from the same sample, sequenced in a study of cytomegalovirus exposure and HLA in healthy donors. 60 Vbeta and 13 Jbeta primers were used in PCR. Some clones are missing from TCRdb's copy, which holds only in-frame ones; the method was immunoSEQ multiplex PCR. Seen here are 200,000 or so clones, 70% to 85% observed once, and the top ten hold roughly 1.5%. The sequenced material came from PBMCs. The receptors shown here come from a man aged 50 to 59 in good health and CMV-seronegative.

The chain has TRBV10-3 and TRBJ2-2; D possibly corresponds to TRBD2 (5 bases). The CDR3 runs 16 residues. The germline gives CDR1 ENHRY, CDR2 SYGVKD. Trimming shortened V by 0 bases and J by 6 bases, and 14 bases separated the two germline ends. The CDR3 DNA reads TGTGCCATCAGTGAGTCCCATTTACTAGTTCCCGGGGAGCTGTTTTTT. Translation: CAISESHLLVPGELFF.

The genes are TRBV7-2 and TRBJ1-5, with 10 bases matching TRBD1. CDR1 SGHTA and CDR2 FQGNSA come from the germline V gene. The CDR3 consists of 17 residues. The junction had 7 bases not matched to a gene; V was cut back by 3 bases and J by 2 bases. The CDR3 bases are TGTGCCAGCAGCTTGAGGACAGGGGGAAGGGGCAATCAGCCCCAGCATTTT. Translation gives CASSLRTGGRGNQPQHF.

Written as DNA, the CDR3 is TGTGCCAGCAGTCGTACTAGCGGGTTGTCCTACGAGCAGTACTTC. Amino acid sequence: CASSRTSGLSYEQYF. V is TRBV27 and J is TRBJ2-7; TRBD2 matches 9 bases. There are 15 residues in the CDR3. V shed 5 bases and J 1 base; nucleotides not matched to a gene: 6. Germline CDR1 reads MNHEY; CDR2 reads SMNVEV (reference sequence).

The rearrangement joins TRBV28 to TRBJ1-5; D remains ambiguous. The V end was cut by 8 bases, the J end by 3 bases, with 14 bases between. The CDR3 spans 14 residues. Germline lookup yields CDR1 MDHEN and CDR2 SYDVKM. CDR3 sequence: CASAPGSLNQPQHF. The DNA of the CDR3 is TGTGCCAGCGCCCCGGGTTCCCTCAATCAGCCCCAGCATTTT.

The V gene is TRBV27, the J gene TRBJ1-1; no definite D call. This CDR3 region has 14 residues. The V end was cut by 2 bases, the J end by 0 bases, with 7 bases between. The V gene's germline CDR1 is MNHEY and CDR2 SMNVEV (reference sequence). CDR3 bases: TGTGCCAGCAGTTTAGGCAGGCTGAACACTGAAGCTTTCTTT. Its translation is CASSLGRLNTEAFF.

V and J are TRBV2 and TRBJ2-2, with 11 bases lining up with TRBD2. The CDR3 totals 15 residues. V was pared by 3 bases and J by 6 bases, with 3 bases of the junction left unmatched. CDR1 SNHLY and CDR2 FYNNEI come from the germline V gene. The CDR3 sequence: CASSEVAGGPGELFF. In DNA, the CDR3 is TGTGCCAGCAGTGAGGTAGCGGGAGGGCCCGGGGAGCTGTTTTTT.

This chain's CDR3 is CASSTISGKGYEQYF. CDR3 coding DNA: TGTGCCAGTAGTACTATTAGCGGGAAAGGCTACGAGCAGTACTTC. The genes are TRBV19 and TRBJ2-5, with 8 bases fitting TRBD2. The J call may not be correct, given that the DNA end is closer to TRBJ2-7. Germline-derived CDR1 and CDR2 are LNHDA and SQIVND (reference sequence). This CDR3 has 15 residues.